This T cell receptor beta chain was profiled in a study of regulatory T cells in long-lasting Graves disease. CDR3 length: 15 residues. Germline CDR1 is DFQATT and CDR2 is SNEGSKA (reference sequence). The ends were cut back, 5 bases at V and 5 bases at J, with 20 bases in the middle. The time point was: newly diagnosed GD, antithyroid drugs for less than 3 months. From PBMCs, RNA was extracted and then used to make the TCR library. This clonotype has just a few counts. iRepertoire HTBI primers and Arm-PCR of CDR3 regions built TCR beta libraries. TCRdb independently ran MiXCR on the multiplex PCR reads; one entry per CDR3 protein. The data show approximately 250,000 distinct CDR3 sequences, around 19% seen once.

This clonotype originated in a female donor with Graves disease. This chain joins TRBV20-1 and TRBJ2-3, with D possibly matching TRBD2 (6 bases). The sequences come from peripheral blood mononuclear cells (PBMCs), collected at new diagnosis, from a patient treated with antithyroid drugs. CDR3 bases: TGCAGTGCTGTTGGACCGACGGTAGCGGTAGATACGCAGTATTTT. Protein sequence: CSAVGPTVAVDTQYF.